This entry features one T cell receptor beta chain sequence. Its antigen is undetermined. This sample was included in a study of monozygotic twins with inflammatory bowel disease. This CDR3 contains 12 residues. Study results and limitations: On the inverse Simpson index, IBD patients scored lower for TCRbeta diversity than healthy co-twins.

Nested PCRs of about 17 and 10 cycles, two in total, were run on TCRalpha and TCRbeta cDNA. TCRdb derives one entry per CDR3 protein from the 5' RACE reads, leaving out DNA. The sample includes 200,000 to 250,000 distinct CDR3 sequences. The rearrangement uses TRBV12-3 or TRBV12-4 and TRBJ2-7; TCRdb lists TRBD1, though no DNA is available to test this call. Sequencing was carried out using blood. This sequence originates from a human donor with ulcerative colitis or Crohn's disease, or a healthy co-twin of an affected twin (not recorded which). CDR3 in amino acids: CASNVPGYEQYF.